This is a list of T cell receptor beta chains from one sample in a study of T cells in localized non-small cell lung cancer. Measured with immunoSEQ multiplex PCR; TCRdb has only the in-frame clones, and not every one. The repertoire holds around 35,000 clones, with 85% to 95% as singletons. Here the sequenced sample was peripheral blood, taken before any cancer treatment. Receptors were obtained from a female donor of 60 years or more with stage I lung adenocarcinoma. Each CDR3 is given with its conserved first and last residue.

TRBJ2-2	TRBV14	CASSQELATGELFF
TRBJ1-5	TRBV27	CASSPLHRGGYSNQPQHF
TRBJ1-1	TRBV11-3	CASSPRRGGATEAFF
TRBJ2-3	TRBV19	CASSISTLGGRATDTQYF
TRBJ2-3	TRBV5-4	CASSLTSRTDTQYF
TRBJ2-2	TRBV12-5	CASGLDRPRNTGELFF
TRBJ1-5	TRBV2	CASSGRISNQPQHF
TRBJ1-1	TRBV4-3	CASSQSRGIEAFF
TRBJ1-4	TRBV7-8	CASSLAQGSREKLFF
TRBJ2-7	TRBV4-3	CASSQDRDSWREQYF
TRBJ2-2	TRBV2	CASNQLAGLNTGELFF
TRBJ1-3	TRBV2	CASKLQGVSGNTIYF
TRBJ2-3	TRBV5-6	CASSLTDTQYF
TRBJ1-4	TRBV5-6	CASSTNLGGEGEKLFF
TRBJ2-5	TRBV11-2	CASSLGAGKSKETQYF
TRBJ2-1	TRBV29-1	CSVDTGRTYNEQFF
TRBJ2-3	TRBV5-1	CASSTGQGGTDTQYF
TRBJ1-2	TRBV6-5	CASSYDRIYGYTF
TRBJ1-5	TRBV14	CASSSLGTSPNQPQHF
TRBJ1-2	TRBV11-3	CASSRDSNYGYTF
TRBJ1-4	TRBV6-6	CASSLRGGWNNEKLFF
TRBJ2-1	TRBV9	CASSVVGQINNEQFF
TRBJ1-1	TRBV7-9	CASSLDGQAFF
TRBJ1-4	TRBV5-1	CASSTGTGQPRGNEKLFF
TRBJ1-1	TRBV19	CASFPMGTSNTEAFF
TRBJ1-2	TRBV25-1	CASSEGMNYGYTF
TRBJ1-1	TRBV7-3	CASSPERSNTEAFF
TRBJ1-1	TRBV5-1	CASSSLGQLNTEAFF
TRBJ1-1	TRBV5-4	CASSLGAANTEAFF
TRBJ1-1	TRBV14	CASSQMGVSAFF
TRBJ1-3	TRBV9	CASSVDLAGNTIYF
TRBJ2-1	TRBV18	CASSPVQNNEQFF